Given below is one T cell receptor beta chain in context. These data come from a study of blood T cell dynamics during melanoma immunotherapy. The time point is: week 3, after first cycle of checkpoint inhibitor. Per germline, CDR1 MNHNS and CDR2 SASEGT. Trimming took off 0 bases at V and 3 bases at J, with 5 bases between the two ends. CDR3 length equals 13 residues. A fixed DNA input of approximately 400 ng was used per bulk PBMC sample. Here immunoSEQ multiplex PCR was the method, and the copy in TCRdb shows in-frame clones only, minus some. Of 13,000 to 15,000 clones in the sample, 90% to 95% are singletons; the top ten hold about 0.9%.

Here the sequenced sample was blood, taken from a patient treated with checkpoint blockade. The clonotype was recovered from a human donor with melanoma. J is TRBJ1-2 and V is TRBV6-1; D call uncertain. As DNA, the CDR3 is TGTGCCAGCAGTGAAGCGGGAGACTATGGCTACACCTTC. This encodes CASSEAGDYGYTF.